These T cell receptor beta chains were read from a single sample in a study of blood T cell repertoires in COVID-19. The table came from immunoSEQ multiplex PCR; TCRdb's copy has only in-frame clones and leaves some out. In the table there are 75,000 or so clones, roughly 85% of which are singletons. Sequenced sample: peripheral blood. The source of these receptors is an elderly woman with acute or convalescent COVID-19. Each CDR3 is given without its conserved first and last residue. A D gene is named only where the DNA matches it firmly.

>TRBV6-6|12|.
ASSNTISGNTIY
>TRBV29-1|11|TRBD1
SAGQEIWGTQY
>TRBV10-3|12|.
AISEERVNYGYT
>TRBV7-6|12|TRBD1
ASSLQGGNEKLF
>TRBV12-5|12|.
ASGSSGGGEKLF
>TRBV2|12|TRBD1
ASSYRGSNQPQH
>TRBV19|14|TRBD2
ASSDTGLAARDTQY
>TRBV7-9|14|.
ASSLGTLTGDFGYT
>TRBV19|13|TRBD2
ASSISGRYYNEQF
>TRBV19|11|.
ASSRTVNQPQH
>TRBV6-5|10|.
ASSDGTQPQH
>TRBV30|12|TRBD2
AWSRTSGSYEQY
>TRBV12-5|13|.
ASGLAVGTNEKLF
>TRBV5-4|13|TRBD1
ASSPRQGAVTEAF
>TRBV3-1/TRBV3-2|12|.
ASSQDTAQETQY
>TRBV4-1|12|.
ASSQSLVRGTQY
>TRBV7-2|11|.
ASRARGIYEQY
>TRBV30|11|.
AWSRLGGTEAF
>TRBV9|12|.
ASGEGVTNQPQH
>TRBV6-4|12|.
ASSRDWNTGELF
>TRBV12-3/TRBV12-4|10|.
ASSFRDSPLH
>TRBV4-2|15|TRBD2
ASSQDTTIAGAETQY
>TRBV9|13|.
ASSVDGARDTEAF
>TRBV7-6|13|.
ASSLALEGGHEQF
>TRBV18|15|TRBD1
ASSHGTGGDRNTEAF
>TRBV3-1/TRBV3-2|13|TRBD2
ASGLAGGPTGELF
>TRBV7-7|12|.
ASGQTSGANVLT
>TRBV12-5|11|.
ASGFFGSYGYT